This TCR beta chain came from a study of OX40 agonist ivuxolimab in advanced cancers. Germline-derived CDR1 and CDR2 are SGHTA and FQGTGA. V lost 5 bases and J lost 3; bases outside the gene matches: 5. This CDR3 comprises 15 residues. TCRdb's copy holds only in-frame clones and misses some; the assay was immunoSEQ multiplex PCR. The sample includes over 60,000 clones, about four fifths of them seen just once. The sequence was collected from an adult with an advanced solid tumor such as melanoma, head and neck, liver or kidney cancer. This sample comprised CD4+ or CD8+ T cells sorted from blood, obtained in a trial of the OX40 agonist ivuxolimab. The chain combines TRBV7-3 with TRBJ2-3, with 10 positions matching TRBD1. As DNA, the CDR3 is TGTGCCAGCAGCGTCGGACAGGGGGGGACAGATACGCAGTATTTT. As protein: CASSVGQGGTDTQYF.